A single TCR beta chain is shown here with its context. Its specificity is not known. Germline V gene sequence: CDR1 MDHEN, CDR2 SYDVKM. This CDR3 is 13 amino acids long. Trimming left V 2 bases short and J 4 bases short, with 7 bases between. The validation cohort, a group of 100 to 150 subjects, included the donors and was separate from the roughly 670-subject first cohort. These data belong to a study of cytomegalovirus exposure and HLA in healthy donors. Sequenced by immunoSEQ multiplex PCR; TCRdb stores in-frame clones only, minus some. The sample has about 360,000 clones, roughly 88% seen once. Study-wide results and limits: Most observed TCR sequences were rare, whereas some public TCRs were detected in many donors. For cytomegalovirus status, the classifier reportedly gave diagnoses with high specificity and sensitivity. The study put 160 or so TCR beta chains on its list as cytomegalovirus-associated.

Sequencing was carried out using PBMCs. The receptor was isolated from a woman aged 18-35 years in good health and CMV-seronegative. V and J are TRBV28 and TRBJ2-3; D is ambiguous. CDR3 nucleotide sequence: TGTGCCAGCAGTTTACCCCCGGCAGATACGCAGTATTTT. This encodes CASSLPPADTQYF.